Listed below are T cell receptor beta chains from one sample, sequenced in a study of shared clonotypes between healthy human individuals. Sequenced by immunoSEQ multiplex PCR; TCRdb stores in-frame clones only, minus some. This table has over a million clones, around 75% appearing once. The source material was memory CD4+ T cells sorted from blood. The receptors shown here come from a man younger than 30 in good health. CDR3s include the opening cysteine and the closing phenylalanine or tryptophan. D genes are given only for firm matches. A clone size is listed for some rows: how often the clone was seen (once, few, many), or a class if it is expanded.

d_call	clone_size	j_call	v_call	cdr3_aa	cdr3_nt
-	-	TRBJ2-5	TRBV11-2	CASSLGVRETQYF	TGTGCCAGCAGCTTAGGGGTGCGGGAGACCCAGTACTTC
-	-	TRBJ2-3	TRBV29-1	CSVEVVETDTQYF	TGCAGCGTTGAAGTGGTTGAGACAGATACGCAGTATTTT
TRBD1	few	TRBJ1-2	TRBV30	CAWSVLSLPGQGFSRGYTF	TGTGCCTGGAGTGTACTGTCACTCCCGGGACAGGGATTCTCGAGAGGCTACACCTTC
-	once	TRBJ2-3	TRBV7-9	CASSSRGDTQYF	TGTGCCAGCAGCTCCCGCGGAGATACGCAGTATTTT
-	once	TRBJ2-7	TRBV5-1	CASSLQSGTSLSYEQYF	TGCGCCAGCAGCTTGCAATCCGGGACTTCCTTATCTTACGAGCAGTACTTC
-	many	TRBJ1-3	TRBV5-1	CASSPNGRQVPSGNTIYF	TGCGCCAGCAGCCCTAACGGACGACAGGTACCCTCTGGAAACACCATATATTTT
TRBD1	-	TRBJ2-5	TRBV6-6	CASSYSPTGWGETQYF	TGTGCCAGCAGTTACTCCCCGACAGGGTGGGGAGAGACCCAGTACTTC
TRBD2	once	TRBJ2-3	TRBV5-1	CASSFSGTRVDTQYF	TGCGCCAGCAGCTTTTCCGGGACTAGAGTCGATACGCAGTATTTT
TRBD1	-	TRBJ2-7	TRBV29-1	CSARQGRYEQYF	TGCAGCGCTAGACAGGGACGCTACGAGCAGTACTTC
-	many	TRBJ2-3	TRBV5-1	CASSFSGQDTQYF	TGCGCCAGCAGCTTCTCCGGCCAAGATACGCAGTATTTT
TRBD1	-	TRBJ1-5	TRBV2	CASSEISGGFLQPQHF	TGTGCCAGCAGTGAAATCTCAGGGGGCTTCCTCCAGCCCCAGCATTTT
-	-	TRBJ1-6	TRBV4-1	CASSLTRADSPLHF	TGCGCCAGCAGCCTTACCCGGGCTGATTCACCCCTCCACTTT
TRBD2	-	TRBJ2-1	TRBV4-3	CASSEGLASIYEQFF	TGCGCCAGCAGCGAGGGACTAGCTAGTATATATGAGCAGTTCTTC
TRBD1	-	TRBJ1-2	TRBV28	CASSLSGQFYGYTF	TGTGCCAGCAGTTTGTCGGGACAGTTCTATGGCTACACCTTC
TRBD2	many	TRBJ2-2	TRBV5-4	CASSWKTSGGRGTGELFF	TGTGCCAGCAGCTGGAAGACTAGCGGGGGGCGAGGCACCGGGGAGCTGTTTTTT
-	few	TRBJ1-1	TRBV7-3	CATAPGYTEAFF	TGTGCCACCGCGCCGGGGTACACTGAAGCTTTCTTT
TRBD2	-	TRBJ2-1	TRBV7-6	CASSRGLADNEQFF	TGTGCCAGCAGCAGAGGACTAGCAGACAATGAGCAGTTCTTC
-	-	TRBJ1-5	TRBV18	CASSHRDFNQPQHF	TGTGCCAGCTCTCACAGGGACTTCAATCAGCCCCAGCATTTT
TRBD1	once	TRBJ1-4	TRBV6-6	CASTTTLGGYNEKLFF	TGTGCCAGCACCACAACCTTAGGGGGCTATAATGAAAAACTGTTTTTT
-	-	TRBJ1-2	TRBV6-6	CASSPLVISGYTF	TGTGCCAGCAGTCCCTTGGTTATTAGTGGCTACACCTTC
TRBD1	few	TRBJ1-2	TRBV30	CAWSVSRQGGDYGYTF	TGTGCCTGGAGTGTTTCTCGGCAGGGGGGGGACTATGGCTACACCTTC
TRBD1	-	TRBJ1-5	TRBV6-1	CASSLGQGDQPQHF	TGTGCCAGCAGCCTGGGACAGGGGGATCAGCCCCAGCATTTT
-	-	TRBJ2-2	TRBV7-6	CASSLDVTSRTGELFF	TGTGCCAGCAGCTTAGATGTTACTAGTCGAACCGGGGAGCTGTTTTTT
-	few	TRBJ2-7	TRBV20-1	CSAKGTYEQYF	TGCAGTGCTAAGGGGACCTACGAGCAGTACTTC
-	-	TRBJ2-2	TRBV27	CASRRSTGELFF	TGTGCCAGCAGACGGAGCACCGGGGAGCTGTTTTTT
TRBD2	once	TRBJ2-5	TRBV9	CASSLAAETQYF	TGTGCCAGCAGTCTAGCGGCGGAGACCCAGTACTTC
-	-	TRBJ2-5	TRBV2	CASSGGGSETQYF	TGTGCCAGCAGCGGTGGGGGATCAGAGACCCAGTACTTC
TRBD2	-	TRBJ2-3	TRBV9	CASSVGREGRDTQYF	TGTGCCAGCAGCGTAGGACGGGAGGGCCGAGATACGCAGTATTTT
-	-	TRBJ2-7	TRBV5-6	CASSVGQGSLAYEQYF	TGTGCCAGCAGCGTGGGTCAGGGTTCCCTGGCGTACGAGCAGTACTTC
-	-	TRBJ2-6	TRBV30	CAWRVAGIYSGANVLTF	TGTGCCTGGAGGGTAGCAGGGATTTACTCTGGGGCCAACGTCCTGACTTTC
-	-	TRBJ2-7	TRBV19	CASKSLVTYEQYF	TGTGCCAGTAAATCACTAGTAACCTACGAGCAGTACTTC
-	-	TRBJ2-5	TRBV5-1	CASRSSGEETQYF	TGCGCCAGCAGATCCTCGGGGGAAGAGACCCAGTACTTC
-	-	TRBJ2-3	TRBV7-2	CASSLAAIGRTDTQYF	TGTGCCAGCAGCTTAGCGGCGATAGGACGGACAGATACGCAGTATTTT
-	-	TRBJ2-1	TRBV7-9	CASSLRENEQFF	TGTGCCAGCAGCTTAAGGGAGAATGAGCAGTTCTTC
-	-	TRBJ1-3	TRBV9	CASSAVLGSSGNTIYF	TGTGCCAGCAGCGCGGTTTTGGGTAGCTCTGGAAACACCATATATTTT
-	-	TRBJ2-7	TRBV10-3	CAINGQGGSYEQYF	TGTGCCATCAATGGGCAGGGTGGCTCCTACGAGCAGTACTTC
TRBD1	many	TRBJ2-7	TRBV7-9	CASSPWGQGSSYEQYF	TGTGCCAGCAGCCCCTGGGGACAGGGGAGCTCCTACGAGCAGTACTTC
-	-	TRBJ2-5	TRBV9	CASSVASREETQYF	TGTGCCAGCAGCGTAGCTTCCAGGGAAGAGACCCAGTACTTC
-	-	TRBJ2-2	TRBV5-1	CASSLGASTGELFF	TGCGCCAGCAGCTTGGGGGCGAGCACCGGGGAGCTGTTTTTT
TRBD2	-	TRBJ2-2	TRBV18	CASSPQGGGYVSGGELFF	TGTGCCAGCTCACCGCAAGGCGGGGGTTACGTGTCTGGCGGGGAGCTGTTTTTT
-	-	TRBJ1-1	TRBV5-1	CASSLGSPTAEAFF	TGCGCCAGCAGCTTGGGGAGCCCCACGGCTGAAGCTTTCTTT
-	few	TRBJ1-1	TRBV5-6	CASSLVSNTEAFF	TGTGCCAGCAGCTTGGTCTCGAACACTGAAGCTTTCTTT
-	-	TRBJ2-1	TRBV5-1	CASSFTTDGLNEQFF	TGCGCCAGCAGCTTCACGACGGACGGACTCAATGAGCAGTTCTTC
-	-	TRBJ2-6	TRBV2	CATFPSGANVLTF	TGTGCCACCTTTCCCTCTGGGGCCAACGTCCTGACTTTC
TRBD1	few	TRBJ2-7	TRBV11-2	CASSFAGTGGFDEQYF	TGTGCCAGCAGCTTCGCGGGGACAGGGGGTTTCGACGAGCAGTACTTC
-	few	TRBJ1-6	TRBV2	CASSQAQGVRSPLHF	TGTGCCAGCAGTCAGGCACAGGGCGTGAGATCACCCCTCCACTTT
-	once	TRBJ1-1	TRBV19	CASSTSDSPVVWNTEAFF	TGTGCCAGTAGTACCTCCGACAGCCCAGTTGTTTGGAACACTGAAGCTTTCTTT
TRBD1	-	TRBJ1-1	TRBV18	CASSPRGDSNTEAFF	TGTGCCAGCTCACCTAGAGGGGACAGCAACACTGAAGCTTTCTTT
TRBD1	-	TRBJ1-6	TRBV9	CASSVSTGRGSNSPLHF	TGTGCCAGCAGCGTATCGACAGGGCGAGGATCTAATTCACCCCTCCACTTT
-	-	TRBJ2-3	TRBV6-1	CASSRRASGTDTQYF	TGTGCCAGTTCCCGACGGGCCAGCGGAACAGATACGCAGTATTTT
TRBD1	-	TRBJ2-7	TRBV14	CASSQLGQAVF	TGTGCCAGCAGCCAATTAGGACAGGCCGTCTTC
TRBD2	-	TRBJ2-5	TRBV2	CASRSGLAGEGTQYF	TGTGCCAGCAGATCGGGACTAGCGGGAGAAGGGACCCAGTACTTC
-	-	TRBJ1-1	TRBV5-4	CASSAPTNTEAFF	TGTGCCAGCAGCGCCCCGACAAACACTGAAGCTTTCTTT
-	once	TRBJ2-3	TRBV19	CASSRTRGESTDTQYF	TGTGCCAGTAGCCGGACTAGGGGGGAGAGCACAGATACGCAGTATTTT